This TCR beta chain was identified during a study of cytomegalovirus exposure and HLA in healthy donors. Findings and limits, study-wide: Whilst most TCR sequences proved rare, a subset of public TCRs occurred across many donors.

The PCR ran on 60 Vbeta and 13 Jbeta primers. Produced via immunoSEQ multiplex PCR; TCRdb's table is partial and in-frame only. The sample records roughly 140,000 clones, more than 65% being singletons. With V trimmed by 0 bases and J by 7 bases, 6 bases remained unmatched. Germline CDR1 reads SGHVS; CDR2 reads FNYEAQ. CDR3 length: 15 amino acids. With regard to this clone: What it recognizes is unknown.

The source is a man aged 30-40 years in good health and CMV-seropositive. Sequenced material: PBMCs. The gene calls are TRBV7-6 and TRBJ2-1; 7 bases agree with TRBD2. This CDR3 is CASSLAGGPGNEQFF. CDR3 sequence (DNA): TGTGCCAGCAGCTTAGCGGGAGGGCCGGGAAATGAGCAGTTCTTC.